A selection of T cell receptor beta chains follows, all from one sample in a study of blood T cells in healthy people across ages. Each CDR3 protein gets one entry after TCRdb re-called the 5' RACE reads with MiXCR. The table includes about 830,000 distinct CDR3 sequences, more than 45% detected once. Source material: blood. The receptors originated from a young man in good health. The CDR3 runs from the conserved cysteine through the conserved F or W. A D gene is named only where the DNA matches it firmly. Clone size appears in some rows only: once, few, many, or a class for an expanded clone.

TRBV14	TRBJ2-7	.	.	CASSQTVYEQYF	TGTGCCAGCAGCCAAACCGTCTACGAGCAGTACTTC
TRBV24-1	TRBJ2-1	few	TRBD1	CATSWGQGSSYNEQFF	TGTGCCACCAGTTGGGGACAGGGGTCGTCCTACAATGAGCAGTTCTTC
TRBV7-2	TRBJ1-5	.	.	CASAINTGSGQPQHF	TGTGCCAGCGCGATCAATACAGGGTCGGGGCAGCCCCAGCATTTT
TRBV6-5	TRBJ2-3	few	.	CASSSPPRGSTDTQYF	TGTGCCAGCAGTTCCCCCCCCCGGGGTAGCACAGATACGCAGTATTTT
TRBV5-1	TRBJ2-5	few	.	CASSIQTRRETQYF	TGCGCCAGCAGCATCCAGACAAGGAGAGAGACCCAGTACTTC
TRBV3-1	TRBJ2-3	.	TRBD2	CASSQGASGYTQYF	TGTGCCAGCAGCCAGGGAGCTAGCGGATATACGCAGTATTTT
TRBV12-3/TRBV12-4	TRBJ2-1	.	TRBD2	CASSLGQAGASSYNEQFF	TGTGCCAGCAGTTTGGGACAAGCGGGAGCGAGCTCCTACAATGAGCAGTTCTTC
TRBV9	TRBJ2-1	.	.	CASSVVGEWRNEQFF	TGTGCCAGCAGCGTAGTGGGGGAGTGGCGGAATGAGCAGTTCTTC
TRBV7-3	TRBJ2-2	.	.	CASSLVPRIGGDAGELFF	TGTGCCAGCAGCTTAGTGCCTCGGATTGGAGGGGACGCCGGGGAGCTGTTTTTT
TRBV15	TRBJ2-1	.	.	CATSLTKERVREQFF	TGTGCCACCAGCCTTACAAAGGAGCGCGTACGTGAGCAGTTCTTC
TRBV29-1	TRBJ2-5	few	TRBD2	CSYRGDLETQYF	TGCAGCTACCGGGGGGATCTAGAGACCCAGTACTTC
TRBV28	TRBJ2-3	few	TRBD2	CASSSSGITDTQYF	TGTGCCAGCAGTTCAAGCGGGATAACAGATACGCAGTATTTT
TRBV7-2	TRBJ2-1	.	.	CASSFRADEQFF	TGTGCCAGCAGCTTCAGGGCCGATGAGCAGTTCTTC
TRBV4-1	TRBJ2-1	.	.	CASSHPGTFRVNEQFF	TGCGCCAGCAGCCACCCCGGGACTTTTAGAGTCAATGAGCAGTTCTTC
TRBV12-3/TRBV12-4	TRBJ2-7	.	.	CASSLSLSDEQYF	TGTGCCAGCAGTTTAAGTCTTAGCGATGAGCAGTACTTC
TRBV4-3	TRBJ2-7	few	.	CASSRRQESYEQYF	TGCGCCAGCAGCCGGAGACAGGAAAGCTACGAGCAGTACTTC
TRBV6-5	TRBJ2-7	.	.	CASTNTVTYEQYF	TGTGCCAGCACAAACACGGTAACCTACGAGCAGTACTTC
TRBV9	TRBJ2-5	.	TRBD1	CASSPPGGELETQYF	TGTGCCAGCAGCCCACCAGGGGGCGAGCTGGAGACCCAGTACTTC
TRBV5-1	TRBJ2-7	many	TRBD2	CASSLGLAGEQYF	TGTGCCAGCAGTCTAGGACTAGCCGGCGAGCAGTACTTC
TRBV6-2/TRBV6-3	TRBJ1-2	.	TRBD1	CASSHSYRGRNYGYTF	TGTGCCAGCAGTCATTCCTACAGGGGGCGAAACTATGGCTACACCTTC
TRBV2	TRBJ1-6	.	TRBD1	CASKGTGGFGSPLHF	TGTGCCAGCAAAGGGACAGGGGGCTTCGGATCACCCCTCCACTTT
TRBV9	TRBJ2-5	.	TRBD2	CASSVEGSGGLAETQYF	TGTGCCAGCAGCGTAGAAGGGTCGGGGGGACTAGCGGAGACCCAGTACTTC
TRBV7-2	TRBJ1-5	.	.	CASSLHDGGDVYQPQHF	TGTGCCAGCAGCCTACACGACGGCGGGGATGTGTACCAGCCCCAGCATTTT
TRBV11-2	TRBJ2-6	.	.	CASSLDYSGANVLTF	TGTGCCAGCAGCTTAGATTACTCTGGGGCCAACGTCCTGACTTTC
TRBV2	TRBJ1-1	.	.	CASKQTNTEAFF	TGTGCCAGCAAACAGACTAACACTGAAGCTTTCTTT
TRBV7-9	TRBJ2-5	.	TRBD2	CASSSPTSGSGETQYF	TGTGCCAGCAGCTCGCCGACTAGCGGGAGTGGAGAGACCCAGTACTTC
TRBV7-2	TRBJ2-7	.	.	CASSFGGTPEQYF	TGTGCCAGCAGCTTCGGGGGGACACCCGAGCAGTACTTC
TRBV7-2	TRBJ2-1	many	TRBD2	CASSLVAGRGNEQFF	TGTGCCAGCAGCTTAGTAGCGGGTCGGGGCAATGAGCAGTTCTTC
TRBV7-8	TRBJ2-3	.	TRBD2	CASSSWTSGRGGRTDTQYF	TGTGCCAGCAGCTCCTGGACTAGCGGGAGAGGGGGTCGGACAGATACGCAGTATTTT